The sequence of this T cell receptor (beta chain) was determined in a study of T cells after yellow fever vaccination. Notes on the study in general: Though it reached lower strength, the secondary response hit its peak faster, day 5 versus 15. A small share of clonotypes appeared in both CD4 and CD8 compartments.

This clonotype has at least ten counts. Its antigen is undetermined. A universal primer site and UMIs were added as TCR cDNA was made by 5'RACE template switching. From the 5' RACE reads, TCRdb called clonotypes with MiXCR, one entry per CDR3 protein. The table lists some 250,000 distinct CDR3 sequences, approximately 3.5% of them singletons. Per the germline V gene, CDR1 is MNHEY and CDR2 is SMNVEV (reference sequence). J lost 3 bases, V lost 7 bases, and 1 base had no gene match. There are 13 residues in the CDR3. The J gene is TRBJ2-2, the V gene TRBV27; 8 bases fit TRBD1. The sequence was obtained from a man aged 18 to 29 who received the YFV17D yellow fever vaccine. Sequenced here: PBMCs, sampled 15 days after the yellow fever booster vaccination. CDR3 in DNA: TGTGCCAGCAAGACAGGGGACACCGGGGAGCTGTTTTTT. This translates into CASKTGDTGELFF.